Below are 11 T cell receptor beta chains sequenced from a single sample in a study of beta chain features in type 1 diabetes. The study reverse transcribed the entire isolated RNA, so it sequenced expressed TCRB transcripts. Sequencing was performed with immunoSEQ multiplex PCR; in TCRdb, only in-frame clones are kept and a portion is missing. This sample yields just over 600,000 clones, of which roughly a sixth are seen a single time; about 0.086% belongs to the top ten. Sequenced sample: naive CD4+ T cells from blood. The receptors derive from a man between 18 and 35 years old in good health.

V usage is TRBV29-1 and J usage is TRBJ2-4; either TRBD1 or TRBD2 may fit D (5 bases each). Trimming took off 3 bases at V and 1 base at J, with 7 bases between the two ends. This CDR3 contains 13 residues. Germline-derived CDR1 and CDR2 are SQVTM and ANQGSEA. CDR3 bases: TGCAGCGTTGAGGGACCGGCCAAAAACATTCAGTACTTC. Amino acid sequence: CSVEGPAKNIQYF.

V gene TRBV2 combines with J gene TRBJ2-5, with a possible D match to TRBD2 (6 bases). Germline V gives CDR1 SNHLY, CDR2 FYNNEI. V was trimmed by 6 bases and J by 5 bases, leaving 16 bases between them. The CDR3 has 14 residues. The CDR3 coding sequence is TGTGCCAGCAGCTCCCTCACTAGCACCGAGACCCAGTACTTC. It codes for CASSSLTSTETQYF.

This clone was seen a handful of times. The J gene is TRBJ1-4, the V gene TRBV5-1; no clear D gene. The V gene's germline CDR1 is SGHRS and CDR2 YFSETQ. V shed 2 bases and J shed 8 bases, with 19 bases lying between them. The CDR3 runs to 16 residues. CDR3 sequence (DNA): TGCGCCAGCAGCTTATTCGTAGCCGAATCGGGGGAAAAACTGTTTTTT. Residues: CASSLFVAESGEKLFF.

The rearrangement uses TRBV9 and TRBJ2-1; TRBD1 matches 8 bases. CDR1 and CDR2 from the germline V gene are SGDLS and YYNGEE. With 4 bases clipped from V and 5 bases from J, the junction kept 2 bases outside the gene matches. The CDR3 runs 13 residues. The CDR3 protein is CASSPGQDNEQFF. CDR3 nucleotide sequence: TGTGCCAGCAGCCCGGGACAGGACAATGAGCAGTTCTTC.

This clone came up a few times. The chain joins TRBV25-1 to TRBJ2-4; perhaps TRBD2 as D (5 bases). The V end lost 2 bases, the J end lost 2 bases, and 16 bases lay between the germline ends. Per germline, CDR1 MGHDK and CDR2 SYGVNS. This CDR3 comprises 17 residues. CDR3 amino acids: CASSEGGTTVPKNIQYF. The DNA of the CDR3 is TGTGCCAGCAGTGAAGGAGGAACTACCGTCCCCAAAAACATTCAGTACTTC.

This clone was seen only a few times. The chain recombines TRBV9 with TRBJ1-2; the match to TRBD1 covers 7 bases. The CDR3 has 14 amino acids. Per germline, CDR1 SGDLS and CDR2 YYNGEE. V was clipped by 5 bases and J by 0 bases; unmatched bases: 4. CDR3 sequence reads: CASRTGTANYGYTF. The CDR3 DNA reads TGTGCCAGCAGAACCGGGACAGCTAACTATGGCTACACCTTC.

This chain joins TRBV10-3 and TRBJ2-7; D call uncertain. The CDR3 has 15 amino acids. In germline, CDR1 is ENHRY, CDR2 SYGVKD. Trimming removed 1 base from V and 2 bases from J, with 12 bases in between. The CDR3 DNA follows: TGTGCCATCAGTGAGTTGGCGTGGGGTACCTACGAGCAGTACTTC. Translation: CAISELAWGTYEQYF.

This clone was seen a few times. The chain is built from TRBV14 and TRBJ1-4; D gene ambiguous. Germline-derived CDR1 and CDR2 are SGHDN and FVKESK. This CDR3 is built from 15 residues. The ends were cut back, 1 base at V and 5 bases at J, with 11 bases in the middle. The CDR3 DNA is TGTGCCAGCAGCCAAGGGGCGGGATCGAATGAAAAACTGTTTTTT. This gives the protein CASSQGAGSNEKLFF.

The chain combines TRBV29-1 with TRBJ1-1; 7 nucleotides agree with TRBD1. With 4 bases clipped from V and 3 bases from J, the junction kept 11 bases outside the gene matches. Germline loops: CDR1 SQVTM, CDR2 ANQGSEA. This CDR3 spans 15 amino acids. CDR3 nucleotides: TGCAGCGTTGGGGATGTGGGGACAGTTTACACTGAAGCTTTCTTT. As protein: CSVGDVGTVYTEAFF. The full variable domain, completed using reference TRBV29-1 and TRBJ1-1, is SAVISQKPSRDICQRGTSLTIQCQVDSQVTMMFWYRQQPGQSLTLIATANQGSEATYESGFVIDKFPISRPNLTFSTLTVSNMSPEDSSIYLCSVGDVGTVYTEAFFGQGTRLTVV.

This chain connects TRBV12-5 to TRBJ2-1, with a possible D match to TRBD2 (6 bases). V lost 0 bases to trimming and J lost 8 bases, with 17 bases between them. Looked up from germline, CDR1 is LGHNT and CDR2 is FRNRAP. The CDR3 length is 16 residues. For the CDR3, the DNA is TGTGCTAGTGGTTTGGTATTGGGGACGGGACTTGATGAGCAGTTCTTC. Translating gives CASGLVLGTGLDEQFF. Combining the CDR3 with reference TRBV12-5 and TRBJ2-1 gives the whole variable domain DARVTQTPRHKVTEMGQEVTMRCQPILGHNTVFWYRQTMMQGLELLAYFRNRAPLDDSGMPKDRFSAEMPDATLATLKIQPSEPRDSAVYFCASGLVLGTGLDEQFFGPGTRLTVL.

This clone occurred a few times. V and J are TRBV2 and TRBJ2-4, with TRBD1 matching 10 bases. This CDR3 has 15 amino acids. V was clipped by 8 bases and J by 2 bases; unmatched bases: 6. CDR1 is SNHLY, CDR2 FYNNEI, per germline. The CDR3 reads CASGGQGVSKNIQYF. The CDR3 nucleotides read TGTGCCAGCGGTGGACAGGGGGTATCCAAAAACATTCAGTACTTC.